This TCR beta chain was retrieved from a study of blood T cell repertoires in COVID-19. On the study more broadly: COVID-19 samples from acute and convalescent phases originated in the United States, Italy and Spain.

The authors' processing: Amplification with reference gene primers provided the estimates of nucleated cell counts. Sequencing used immunoSEQ multiplex PCR; TCRdb keeps in-frame clones, though not all of them. D and trimming come from the DNA, and the V and J calls and clone size come from that table. The sample lists fewer than 450,000 clones, about 91% occurring once. The sequence came from a woman in her forties or fifties with COVID-19, enrolled during active disease. The sequenced sample consisted of peripheral blood.

Here the CDR3 DNA reads TGTGCCAGCAGCGCCTGGGACAAACTGAGGGGCTACGAGCAGTACTTC. It codes for CASSAWDKLRGYEQYF. The chain links TRBV21-1 to TRBJ2-7; whether TRBD1, the table's D call, matches the DNA was not checked. TRBV21-1 corresponds to a pseudogene. The CDR3 contains 16 residues.